This note documents a single T cell receptor beta chain sequence. V was cut by 5 bases and J by 6 bases, with 13 bases left in between. Germline V gene sequence: CDR1 LGHDT, CDR2 YNNKEL (reference sequence). The CDR3 length is 14 residues. This record belongs to a study of blood T cell repertoires in COVID-19. TCRdb's copy holds only in-frame clones and misses some; the assay was immunoSEQ multiplex PCR. The sample shows some 240,000 clones, roughly 92% of them seen only once. The specimen sequenced was peripheral blood. The V gene is TRBV3-1 (or the pseudogene TRBV3-2), the J gene TRBJ2-2, with TRBD1 as a possible D gene (6 bases). The sequence derives from a man in his fifties or sixties with COVID-19, enrolled during active disease. The CDR3 is CASSELQGSGELFF. In nucleotides, the CDR3 is TGTGCCAGCAGCGAGCTACAGGGATCCGGGGAGCTGTTTTTT.